A single sample is the source of the 26 T cell receptor beta chains below, sequenced in a study of tumor-infiltrating lymphocytes in oesophageal squamous cell carcinoma. TCRdb reprocessed the PCR reads with MiXCR, giving one entry per CDR3 protein. Of roughly 10,000 distinct CDR3 sequences listed, around three fifths are singletons. Sequenced: esophageal tumor tissue. Every receptor here comes from a female donor with esophageal squamous cell carcinoma.

This clonotype was recorded a few times. This sequence joins TRBV7-6 and TRBJ2-5, with TRBD2 as a possible D gene (7 bases). CDR3 length equals 15 residues. Germline V gene lookup returns CDR1 SGHVS and CDR2 FNYEAQ. Trimming removed 4 bases at V and 6 bases at J, with 18 bases between. This CDR3 is CASSSPRGGGKTQYF. In DNA form, the CDR3 reads TGTGCCAGCAGCTCACCGAGGGGGGGGGGGAAGACCCAGTACTTC.

The chain combines TRBV7-9 with TRBJ2-1, with unresolved D. The J call is uncertain, as TRBJ2-7 better fits the DNA end. The length of the CDR3 is 12 residues. The germline V gene encodes CDR1 SEHNR and CDR2 FQNEAQ (reference sequence). The CDR3 is CASSSLRYEQYF. For the CDR3, the DNA is TGTGCCAGCAGCTCACTGCGGTACGAGCAGTACTTC.

This clonotype was counted ten times or more. V and J are TRBV28 and TRBJ2-1; D unclear. The germline V gene has CDR1 MDHEN and CDR2 SYDVKM. The length of the CDR3 is 16 residues. The V and J ends lost 5 bases and 3 bases respectively, with 17 bases between them. As DNA, the CDR3 is TGTGCCAGCAGTCCTACACTCGGCTGGGGCTACAATGAGCAGTTCTTC. This gives the protein CASSPTLGWGYNEQFF.

This clonotype was seen ten or more times. The genes are TRBV4-1 and TRBJ2-1, with TRBD2 identical over 8 bases. Germline CDR1 and CDR2: MGHRA and YSYEKL. With 4 bases clipped from V and 1 base from J, the junction kept 9 bases outside the gene matches. The length of the CDR3 is 17 residues. In nucleotides, the CDR3 is TGCGCCAGCAGCCTGAAGGTGGGACTAGGGTCCTACAATGAGCAGTTCTTC. As protein: CASSLKVGLGSYNEQFF.

This clonotype showed up just a few times. CDR3 nucleotides: TGTGCCAGCAGCTTAGAGGGCGGGAGCTACAATGAGCAGTTCTTC. Protein product: CASSLEGGSYNEQFF. The chain has TRBV7-3 and TRBJ2-1; 7 positions match TRBD2. Trimming cost V 2 bases and J 3 bases; bases outside gene matches: 4. This CDR3 has 15 amino acids. Germline CDR1 is SGHTA and CDR2 is FQGTGA.

This chain joins TRBV7-8 and TRBJ2-5, with D perhaps TRBD1 (5 bases). The germline V and J ends were trimmed by 1 base and 5 bases, with 11 bases remaining between them. The CDR3 is 14 amino acids. Germline V lookup: CDR1 SGHVS, CDR2 FQNEAQ. The CDR3 protein is CASSLVSGPETQYF. The CDR3 DNA reads TGTGCCAGCAGCTTAGTTTCAGGGCCTGAGACCCAGTACTTC.

The chain employs TRBV7-3 and TRBJ2-7; 8 nucleotides agree with TRBD2. The DNA end favors TRBJ2-1, so the J call may be wrong. The germline V gene has CDR1 SGHTA and CDR2 FQGTGA. This CDR3 has 13 residues. In DNA, the CDR3 is TGTGCCAGCTCACGGGAGGGGTACAATGAGCAGTTCTTC. This encodes CASSREGYNEQFF.

In this sample, this clonotype turned up a few times. V is TRBV6-6 and J is TRBJ1-5; D gene unclear. CDR1 and CDR2 (germline): MNHNY, SVGAGI (reference sequence). V dropped 2 bases and J dropped 1 base, with 3 bases sitting between them. This CDR3 comprises 13 residues. CDR3: CASSYGSNQPQHF. The CDR3 DNA follows: TGTGCCAGCAGTTACGGGAGCAATCAGCCCCAGCATTTT.

The chain has TRBV7-2 and TRBJ2-1; 8 nucleotides line up with TRBD1. The CDR3 loop spans 15 amino acids. J lost 7 bases, V lost 5 bases, and 10 bases had no gene match. Germline values: CDR1 SGHTA, CDR2 FQGNSA. CDR3 coding DNA: TGTGCCAGCAGCCTAATACCGGGACAGGCGAATGAGCAGTTCTTC. Translated: CASSLIPGQANEQFF.

The gene calls are TRBV6-6 and TRBJ2-7, with 8 bases that match TRBD1. The V gene end was trimmed by 6 bases and the J gene end by 6 bases; junction bases not matched to a gene: 7. This CDR3 region has 13 residues. Germline assignment: CDR1 MNHNY and CDR2 SVGAGI (reference sequence). The CDR3 sequence: CASRVGTGGEQYF. In nucleotides, the CDR3 is TGTGCCAGCAGGGTTGGGACAGGTGGCGAGCAGTACTTC.

V gene TRBV19 combines with J gene TRBJ2-3; 10 bases fit TRBD2. This CDR3 is built from 15 residues. V lost 5 bases, J lost 5 bases, and 7 bases stayed unmatched. Germline-derived CDR1 and CDR2 are LNHDA and SQIVND (reference sequence). The CDR3 loop is CASSFRTSGGDTQYF. The CDR3 nucleotides are TGTGCCAGTAGTTTCCGGACTAGCGGAGGAGATACGCAGTATTTT.

The rearrangement joins TRBV7-8 to TRBJ1-1; possibly TRBD1 for D (6 bases). Germline V CDR1 and CDR2: SGHVS, FQNEAQ. This CDR3 is built from 15 residues. With 5 bases removed from V and 0 bases from J, the gap between germline ends came to 13 bases. The CDR3 DNA follows: TGTGCCAGCAGCCTACGGACAGAATTGAACACTGAAGCTTTCTTT. This encodes CASSLRTELNTEAFF.

This clonotype came up a few times. This likely comes from a read error, as the CDR3 has no conserved phenylalanine or tryptophan at its end. The limits of the CDR3 on the DNA are not certain, so only TCRdb's listed CDR3 is given. V is TRBV7-2 and J is TRBJ2-3; the D call of TRBD2 is as the table states it, not checked on the DNA. The CDR3 has 17 residues if both end residues are counted. The germline gives CDR1 SGHTA, CDR2 FQGNSA. CDR3 residues: CASSSGLVGYNEQFFGP.

The V gene is TRBV6-6, the J gene TRBJ2-1; TRBD2 matches 7 bases. The J call may be mistaken, given a closer DNA end match to TRBJ2-5. Germline CDR1 and CDR2: MNHNY and SVGAGI (reference sequence). The CDR3 has 14 residues. CDR3 sequence (DNA): TGTGCCAGCAGTTACTCACCCGGGGGGGAGACCCAGTACTTC. This encodes CASSYSPGGETQYF.

This clonotype is medium-sized within its sample. V is TRBV28 and J is TRBJ1-2; 9 bases line up with TRBD1. The CDR3 has 15 residues. V lost 6 bases to trimming and J lost 5 bases; unmatched junction nucleotides: 10. The V gene's germline CDR1 is MDHEN and CDR2 SYDVKM. The CDR3: CASRGAGTGTYGYTF. The CDR3 DNA follows: TGTGCCAGCAGGGGAGCCGGGACAGGGACGTATGGCTACACCTTC.

Ten or more counts support this clonotype. The V and J genes are TRBV7-6 and TRBJ2-1; D is unclear. The J call is in doubt because the DNA end fits TRBJ2-7 better. CDR3 size: 13 residues. From germline, CDR1 is SGHVS and CDR2 FNYEAQ. The CDR3 region is CASSLVLSYEQYF. The DNA for the CDR3 is TGTGCCAGCAGCTTAGTTCTAAGCTACGAGCAGTACTTC.

This clonotype was picked up a small number of times. The rearrangement joins TRBV7-9 to TRBJ2-7; TRBD1 might be the D (5 bases). The ends were cut back, 8 bases at V and 7 bases at J, with 21 bases in the middle. CDR3 size: 14 residues. Germline V CDR1 and CDR2: SEHNR, FQNEAQ (reference sequence). The CDR3 spells CASRAGYGYNEQYF. In DNA form, the CDR3 reads TGTGCCAGCCGAGCAGGGTACGGGTACAATGAGCAGTACTTC.

The chain carries TRBV7-3 and TRBJ2-1, with D tentatively TRBD2 (5 bases). The V gene lost 5 bases and the J gene lost 5 bases, with 10 bases spanning the gap. CDR3 size: 13 residues. Germline CDR1 reads SGHTA; CDR2 reads FQGTGA. This CDR3 reads CASSQGSHNEQFF. Written as DNA, the CDR3 is TGTGCCAGCAGCCAAGGGAGCCACAATGAGCAGTTCTTC.

This sequence joins TRBV12-3 or TRBV12-4 and TRBJ2-7; 10 positions match TRBD1. Losses at the gene ends were 5 bases for V and 0 bases for J; bases not matched to a gene: 4. The CDR3 consists of 15 residues. The CDR3 DNA follows: TGTGCCAGCAGTCCCGGACAGGGGGTCTCCTACGAGCAGTACTTC. Amino acid sequence: CASSPGQGVSYEQYF.

The chain links TRBV7-4 to TRBJ2-1; a possible D gene is TRBD1 (6 bases). With 1 base removed from V and 11 bases from J, the gap between germline ends came to 18 bases. The CDR3 sequence is 15 residues long. The germline gives CDR1 SGHVT, CDR2 SQSDAQ. The CDR3 region is CASSLEQGALRKQFF. Written as DNA, the CDR3 is TGTGCCAGCAGCTTAGAACAGGGTGCCTTAAGGAAGCAGTTCTTC.

About this clonotype itself: The conserved closing phenylalanine or tryptophan is absent in this CDR3, likely reflecting a read error. No DNA is shown, since the ends of the CDR3 on it are uncertain; the CDR3 is the one TCRdb lists. The chain couples TRBV7-2 to TRBJ2-3; no DNA check was done on the table's D call, TRBD2. The CDR3 length is 20 residues, termini included. The germline CDR1 and CDR2 sequences are SGHTA and FQGNSA. The CDR3 reads CASSLARAGGRVLYEQYFGP.

Sample share makes this clonotype medium-sized. This chain links TRBV4-2 with TRBJ2-6; 9 positions agree with TRBD1. V lost 0 bases to trimming and J lost 2 bases; unmatched junction nucleotides: 11. The CDR3 spans 20 residues. The V gene's germline CDR1 is LGHNA and CDR2 YNFKEQ. CDR3 sequence: CASSQEIVGTGFPGANVLTF. The CDR3 bases are TGTGCCAGCAGCCAAGAGATAGTTGGGACAGGGTTCCCTGGGGCCAACGTCCTGACTTTC.

V and J are TRBV7-6 and TRBJ2-5; D not certain. The tail of the sequence fits TRBJ2-1 better, so the J call may be wrong. Looked up from germline, CDR1 is SGHVS and CDR2 is FNYEAQ. This CDR3 is built from 12 residues. CDR3 region: CASSLVTNEQFF. In DNA, the CDR3 is TGTGCCAGCAGCTTAGTCACCAATGAGCAGTTCTTC.

This clonotype has ten or more counts. This chain uses TRBV5-6 with TRBJ1-2, with D possibly matching TRBD1 (5 bases). CDR1 is SGHDT, CDR2 YYEEEE, per germline. The germline V and J ends were trimmed by 0 bases and 4 bases, with 19 bases remaining between them. This CDR3 region has 17 residues. The CDR3 DNA follows: TGTGCCAGCAGCTTGGTCGGGACCGCCCTTGTCAGCTATGGCTACACCTTC. It translates to CASSLVGTALVSYGYTF.

This sequence joins TRBV7-4 and TRBJ2-5, with a tentative D call TRBD2 (6 bases). V was trimmed by 1 base and J by 11 bases, leaving 8 bases between them. The CDR3 length is 11 residues. CDR1 is SGHVT, CDR2 SQSDAQ, per germline. The chain's CDR3 is CASSLVREQYF. CDR3 DNA sequence: TGTGCCAGCAGCTTAGTCCGGGAGCAGTACTTC. Full variable domain (remainder filled in from reference TRBV7-4 and TRBJ2-5): GAGVSQSPRYKVAKRGRDVALRCDSISGHVTLYWYRQTLGQGSEVLTYSQSDAQRDKSGRPSGRFSAERPERSVSTLKIQRTEQGDSAVYLCASSLVREQYFGPGTRLLVL.

By sample fraction, this clonotype is medium-sized (0.01 to 0.1%). V is TRBV6-6 and J is TRBJ2-1, with 10 bases that match TRBD2. Germline V gene sequence: CDR1 MNHNY, CDR2 SVGAGI (reference sequence). The trim removed 2 bases at V and 7 bases at J, leaving 5 bases unmatched. This CDR3 has 15 residues. The CDR3 loop is CASSYGGLAENEQFF. In nucleotides, the CDR3 is TGTGCCAGCAGTTACGGAGGACTAGCGGAAAATGAGCAGTTCTTC.